This T cell receptor (beta chain) was identified during a study of CD8 T cells in ankylosing spondylitis. The CDR3 length is 15 residues. Germline CDR1 and CDR2: SGHTA and FQGNSA. V was trimmed by 0 bases and J by 1 base, leaving 10 bases between them. Construction of TCR beta libraries was performed using quantitative 5'-RACE with molecular barcodes. TCRdb reprocessed the 5' RACE reads with MiXCR, giving one entry per CDR3 protein. The repertoire holds 400,000 or so distinct CDR3 sequences, about 25% seen once, with about 0.92% in the top ten. Findings and caveats of the study: Among TCR beta sequences, a motif of eight highly homologous variants appeared characteristic of ankylosing spondylitis blood. Reports of some motif variants in reactive arthritis synovial fluid and blood predate this one.

This clonotype was seen a handful of times. Its antigen is unknown. This TCR derives from a male donor with ankylosing spondylitis. The chain couples TRBV7-2 to TRBJ2-7; D might be TRBD1 (5 bases). Sequenced input: blood, either unsorted or a sorted T cell fraction (not recorded which). This CDR3 is CASSLADTPSYEQYF. CDR3 nucleotides: TGTGCCAGCAGCTTAGCGGACACGCCATCCTACGAGCAGTACTTC.